The source of this TCR beta chain is a study of a mutant IDH1 vaccine in newly diagnosed glioma. Time point given: week 23, last vaccination. What each vaccine dose contained was 300 ug of mutant IDH1 20-mer peptide, accompanied by topical imiquimod. Remarks on this clone: Its antigen is still unknown.

Clones were sequenced by immunoSEQ multiplex PCR, and TCRdb holds only the in-frame ones, with some missing. The repertoire holds tens of thousands of clones, with around 85% as singletons. This CDR3 contains 9 residues. The V end was cut by 5 bases, the J end by 6 bases, with 1 base between. Germline CDR1 reads SGHNT; CDR2 reads YENEEA. The chain has TRBV11-3 and TRBJ1-2; D unresolved. This receptor was identified in a man in his thirties or forties with glioma. Some clones in this sample may be carry-over from other donors' samples. The sequences come from PBMCs, collected from a glioma patient whose treatment included an IDH1 peptide vaccine. The CDR3 bases are TGTGCCAGCAGCCATGGCTACACCTTC. Amino acid sequence: CASSHGYTF.